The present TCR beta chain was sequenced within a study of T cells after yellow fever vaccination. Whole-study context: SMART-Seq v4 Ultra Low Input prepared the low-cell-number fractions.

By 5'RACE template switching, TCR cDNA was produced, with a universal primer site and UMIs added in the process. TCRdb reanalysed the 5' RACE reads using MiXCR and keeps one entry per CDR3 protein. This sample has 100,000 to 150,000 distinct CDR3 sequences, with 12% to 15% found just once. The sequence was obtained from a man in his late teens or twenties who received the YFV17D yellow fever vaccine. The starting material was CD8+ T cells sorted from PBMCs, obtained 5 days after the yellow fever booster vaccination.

DNA of the CDR3: TGCGCCAGCAGCCAAGCGACGGGGTCCTACGAGCAGTACTTC. Translation: CASSQATGSYEQYF. V and J are TRBV4-3 and TRBJ2-7; D may be TRBD2 (5 bases). The CDR3 is made up of 14 amino acids. Looked up from germline, CDR1 is LGHNA and CDR2 is YSLEER. Trimming removed 1 base at V and 1 base at J, with 8 bases between.